What follows are 25 T cell receptor beta chains derived from one specimen sequenced in a study of cytomegalovirus exposure and HLA in healthy donors. Profiling relied on immunoSEQ multiplex PCR, and the TCRdb table lists in-frame clones only, not all of them. The repertoire holds around 400,000 clones, with roughly 90% as singletons. Sequenced: PBMCs. The receptors come from a woman between 18 and 30 years old in good health and CMV-seronegative.

In its sample, this clone was seen a few times. The V call is TRBV2, the J call TRBJ1-2; D perhaps matches TRBD1 (6 bases). The CDR3 runs 11 residues. V shed 7 bases and J shed 8 bases, with 11 bases lying between them. The germline V gene has CDR1 SNHLY and CDR2 FYNNEI. The CDR3 protein is CASTKTGGYTF. Written as DNA, the CDR3 is TGTGCCAGCACTAAGACAGGAGGCTACACCTTC.

This chain joins TRBV5-1 and TRBJ1-1; TRBD1 aligns across 7 bases. V shed 0 bases and J 5 bases; nucleotides not matched to a gene: 7. The CDR3 has 15 amino acids. Germline-derived CDR1 and CDR2 are SGHRS and YFSETQ. The CDR3 nucleotides are TGCGCCAGCAGCTTGGGGGTGACAGGGCGAACTGAAGCTTTCTTT. This encodes CASSLGVTGRTEAFF.

The rearrangement joins TRBV11-2 to TRBJ2-5; tentatively, D is TRBD2 (5 bases). The CDR3 runs to 13 residues. V was shortened by 1 base and J by 5 bases, with 8 bases between the two germline ends. Germline V gives CDR1 SGHAT, CDR2 FQNNGV. CDR3 amino acids: CASSLALVETQYF. For the CDR3, the DNA is TGTGCCAGCAGCTTAGCACTAGTTGAGACCCAGTACTTC.

The chain combines TRBV27 with TRBJ2-1; 9 bases fit TRBD1. The V segment lost 6 bases and the J segment 1 base; nucleotides outside the gene matches: 1. Germline CDR1 reads MNHEY; CDR2 reads SMNVEV (reference sequence). This CDR3 region has 14 residues. The CDR3 sequence: CASRQGASYNEQFF. DNA of the CDR3: TGTGCCAGCAGACAGGGGGCATCCTACAATGAGCAGTTCTTC.

This sequence joins TRBV6-6 and TRBJ1-3; D is unclear. The CDR3 loop spans 12 amino acids. V shed 6 bases and J shed 2 bases, with 5 bases lying between them. From germline, CDR1 is MNHNY and CDR2 SVGAGI (reference sequence). DNA for the CDR3: TGTGCCAGCAGCTTTGCTGGAAACACCATATATTTT. Translation: CASSFAGNTIYF.

The table lists this clone with a few counts. The chain carries TRBV5-4 and TRBJ2-5; D uncertain. V lost 1 base to trimming and J lost 3 bases, with 10 bases between them. The CDR3 spans 14 residues. CDR1 and CDR2 (germline): SGHNT, YYREEE (reference sequence). CDR3 loop: CASSLTVSEETQYF. In DNA, the CDR3 is TGTGCCAGCAGCTTGACAGTTTCCGAAGAGACCCAGTACTTC. Drawing the rest from reference TRBV5-4 and TRBJ2-5, the complete variable domain is ETGVTQSPTHLIKTRGQQVTLRCSSQSGHNTVSWYQQALGQGPQFIFQYYREEENGRGNFPPRFSGLQFPNYSSELNVNALELDDSALYLCASSLTVSEETQYFGPGTRLLVL.

The chain is built from TRBV9 and TRBJ1-2; TRBD1 matches 10 bases. The CDR3 loop spans 13 amino acids. After removal of 4 bases from V and 7 bases from J, the junction contained 4 bases not matched to a gene. Germline V gene lookup returns CDR1 SGDLS and CDR2 YYNGEE. The chain's CDR3 is CASSSRDRGGYTF. The CDR3 DNA follows: TGTGCCAGCAGCTCCCGGGACAGGGGTGGCTACACCTTC.

The gene calls are TRBV27 and TRBJ2-7; TRBD2 matches 11 bases. Germline CDR1 and CDR2: MNHEY and SMNVEV (reference sequence). This CDR3 is 15 amino acids long. V lost 6 bases and J lost 5; bases outside the gene matches: 9. Written as DNA, the CDR3 is TGTGCCAGCAGCTCCCGCCGACTAGCGGGAAACGAGCAGTACTTC. It codes for CASSSRRLAGNEQYF.

The V gene is TRBV7-3, the J gene TRBJ2-5; 8 nucleotides line up with TRBD2. This CDR3 has 15 amino acids. J was trimmed by 4 bases and V by 3 bases; bases with no gene match: 7. Germline V gene data show CDR1 as SGHTA and CDR2 as FQGTGA. The CDR3 here is CASSFSSGSLETQYF. CDR3 DNA sequence: TGTGCCAGCAGCTTTTCCAGCGGGAGTCTAGAGACCCAGTACTTC. Using reference TRBV7-3 and TRBJ2-5 for the parts outside the CDR3, the full variable domain is GAGVSQTPSNKVTEKGKYVELRCDPISGHTALYWYRQSLGQGPEFLIYFQGTGAADDSGLPNDRFFAVRPEGSVSTLKIQRTERGDSAVYLCASSFSSGSLETQYFGPGTRLLVL.

The CDR3 DNA reads TGTGCCAGCAGTTTAGACAGGTCCTCCTATAACTATGGCTACACCTTC. Amino acids: CASSLDRSSYNYGYTF. The V and J genes are TRBV28 and TRBJ1-2, with D perhaps TRBD1 (6 bases). CDR1 MDHEN and CDR2 SYDVKM come from the germline V gene. V lost 2 bases, J lost 1 base, and 14 bases lay in between. This CDR3 contains 16 residues.

The V gene is TRBV2, the J gene TRBJ1-2, with 9 bases matching TRBD1. The CDR3 runs 13 residues. Per germline, CDR1 SNHLY and CDR2 FYNNEI. V lost 4 bases, J lost 7 bases, and 4 bases stayed unmatched. Here the CDR3 DNA reads TGTGCCAGCAGTGGGGACAGGGAATCTGGCTACACCTTC. It translates to CASSGDRESGYTF.

This rearrangement joins TRBV21-1 to TRBJ1-3; the D call in the table, TRBD1, was not verified against the DNA. TRBV21-1 constitutes a pseudogene. The CDR3 contains 18 residues. The CDR3 protein is CASSKDTDHQGPGNTIYF. For the CDR3, the DNA is TGTGCCAGCAGCAAAGACACAGACCACCAGGGGCCTGGAAACACCATATATTTT.

This sequence joins TRBV15 and TRBJ2-1; unclear D gene. Germline-derived CDR1 and CDR2 are LNHNV and YYDKDF (reference sequence). V lost 1 base and J 7 bases, leaving 5 bases between the germline ends. The length of the CDR3 is 12 residues. Here the CDR3 reads CATSRARNEQFF. CDR3 nucleotide sequence: TGTGCCACCAGCAGAGCCCGGAATGAGCAGTTCTTC.

V is TRBV2 and J is TRBJ1-5, with D hard to call. The ends were cut back, 4 bases at V and 0 bases at J, with 10 bases in the middle. CDR1 and CDR2 from the germline V gene are SNHLY and FYNNEI. The CDR3 runs to 15 residues. The CDR3 sequence: CASSGLGASNQPQHF. CDR3 nucleotides: TGTGCCAGCAGTGGCTTAGGAGCTAGCAATCAGCCCCAGCATTTT.

This chain joins TRBV28 and TRBJ1-2; 8 bases map to TRBD1. This CDR3 contains 15 residues. Unmatched junction bases numbered 10, after V lost 6 bases and J lost 4 bases. Per germline, CDR1 MDHEN and CDR2 SYDVKM. For the CDR3, the DNA is TGTGCCAGCAGGAAGAGGCAGGACAGGGTCTATGGCTACACCTTC. As protein: CASRKRQDRVYGYTF.

This clone was seen a single time. This chain links TRBV28 with TRBJ1-6, with D perhaps matching TRBD1 (5 bases). Trimming removed 3 bases at V and 3 bases at J, with 9 bases between. CDR3 length equals 15 residues. In germline, CDR1 is MDHEN, CDR2 SYDVKM. In DNA form, the CDR3 reads TGTGCCAGCAGTTTTGGGCAGGGCTATAATTCACCCCTCCACTTT. Its protein product is CASSFGQGYNSPLHF.

CDR3 sequence: CASRRLSYEQYF. The DNA of the CDR3 is TGTGCCAGCAGGCGTCTTTCCTACGAGCAGTACTTC. V usage is TRBV6-1 and J usage is TRBJ2-7, with D uncertain. The V and J ends lost 6 bases and 1 base respectively, with 7 bases between them. CDR1 MNHNS and CDR2 SASEGT come from the germline V gene. This CDR3 spans 12 amino acids.

This clone has only a few counts. The J gene is TRBJ1-1, the V gene TRBV18, with TRBD1 identical over 8 bases. The CDR3 contains 15 residues. J was trimmed by 0 bases and V by 3 bases; bases with no gene match: 3. CDR1 KGHSH and CDR2 LQKENI come from the germline V gene. The CDR3 here is CASSPWDRMNTEAFF. For the CDR3, the DNA is TGTGCCAGCTCACCGTGGGACAGGATGAACACTGAAGCTTTCTTT.

Remarks on this clone: The same CDR3 can be traced to other DNA sequences in this sample. The V gene is TRBV27, the J gene TRBJ2-2, with a tentative D call TRBD2 (6 bases). V was pared by 3 bases and J by 5 bases, with 7 bases between. Germline V gene lookup returns CDR1 MNHEY and CDR2 SMNVEV (reference sequence). This CDR3 has 13 residues. CDR3 bases: TGTGCCAGCAGTTTGGGGAGGACCGGGGAGCTGTTTTTT. Protein sequence: CASSLGRTGELFF.

This chain links TRBV19 with TRBJ2-7, with TRBD2 identical over 8 bases. CDR3 length equals 14 residues. Germline trimming cut 3 bases from V and 3 bases from J; bases unmatched to any gene: 4. In germline, CDR1 is LNHDA, CDR2 SQIVND (reference sequence). The CDR3 sequence is CASSIISGSYEQYF. The CDR3 nucleotides are TGTGCCAGTAGTATTATAAGCGGGAGCTACGAGCAGTACTTC.

The chain employs TRBV14 and TRBJ2-1; 11 nucleotides agree with TRBD2. The junction had 12 bases not matched to a gene; V was cut back by 5 bases and J by 6 bases. The CDR3 is 17 residues long. CDR1 is SGHDN, CDR2 FVKESK, per germline. CDR3 residues: CASSFRTSGSPVNEQFF. CDR3 nucleotide sequence: TGTGCCAGCAGCTTCCGGACTAGCGGGTCTCCTGTCAATGAGCAGTTCTTC. The complete variable domain, with remaining parts taken from reference TRBV14 and TRBJ2-1, reads EAGVTQFPSHSVIEKGQTVTLRCDPISGHDNLYWYRRVMGKEIKFLLHFVKESKQDESGMPNNRFLAERTGGTYSTLKVQPAELEDSGVYFCASSFRTSGSPVNEQFFGPGTRLTVL.

The chain is built from TRBV19 and TRBJ2-6; D unclear. There are 21 residues in the CDR3. V lost 0 bases, J lost 0 bases, and 21 bases lay in between. In germline, CDR1 is LNHDA, CDR2 SQIVND (reference sequence). The DNA of the CDR3 is TGTGCCAGTAGTATAGATGCCGCTTGGATATGGAGTAGCTCTGGGGCCAACGTCCTGACTTTC. It specifies CASSIDAAWIWSSSGANVLTF.

The rearrangement uses TRBV6-5 and TRBJ2-7, with a possible D match to TRBD1 (6 bases). This CDR3 spans 14 amino acids. CDR1 is MNHEY, CDR2 SVGAGI, per germline. Trimming left V 6 bases short and J 4 bases short, with 16 bases between. CDR3 sequence: CASRQTGMGYEQYF. CDR3 sequence (DNA): TGTGCCAGCAGACAAACAGGGATGGGGTACGAGCAGTACTTC.

The chain uses TRBV5-1 and TRBJ2-7; TRBD2 agrees at 10 bases. With 3 bases clipped from V and 3 bases from J, the junction kept 6 bases outside the gene matches. CDR1 and CDR2 from the germline V gene are SGHRS and YFSETQ. The CDR3 runs to 15 residues. The CDR3 loop reads CASSSLGTSDYEQYF. In nucleotides, the CDR3 is TGCGCCAGCAGCTCCCTAGGGACTAGCGACTACGAGCAGTACTTC.

This clone occurred once. One junction end does not reproduce the germline sequence, and a read error may be involved. The chain has TRBV27 and TRBJ2-1, with 9 bases aligning to TRBD1. CDR3 length: 16 amino acids. Germline values: CDR1 MNHEY, CDR2 SMNVEV (reference sequence). CDR3 loop: CASSLSGTGNWNEQFF. The CDR3 nucleotides are TGTGCCAGCAGTCTATCCGGGACAGGGAATTGGAATGAGCAGTTCTTC.